A selection of T cell receptor beta chains follows, all from one sample in a study of T cell repertoires in cytomegalovirus infection. TCRdb recomputed calls from the reads with MiXCR, one row per CDR3 protein. The sample includes around 740,000 distinct CDR3 sequences, approximately 34% seen only once; the top ten take roughly 2.9%. The material sequenced was PBMCs. These receptors were collected from a human donor in good health (CMV status not recorded). Some clones in this sample may be carry-over from other donors' samples. CDR3s leave out the opening cysteine and the closing phenylalanine or tryptophan. Only part of the rows carry a size: once, few, many, or a class if the clone is expanded.

J gene: TRBJ2-3
CDR3 length: 14
V gene: TRBV19
clone size: .
CDR3 protein: ASSIARGARADTQY

J gene: TRBJ2-7
CDR3 length: 13
V gene: TRBV28
clone size: few
CDR3 protein: ASSLFPDRPYEQY

J gene: TRBJ2-7
CDR3 length: 12
V gene: TRBV12-3/TRBV12-4
clone size: .
CDR3 protein: ASRLHGQRYEQY

J gene: TRBJ2-7
CDR3 length: 14
V gene: TRBV7-8
clone size: many
CDR3 protein: ASSLGAGAVENEQY

J gene: TRBJ1-2
CDR3 length: 11
V gene: TRBV12-3/TRBV12-4
clone size: few
CDR3 protein: ASSSPGLRGYT

J gene: TRBJ1-5
CDR3 length: 14
V gene: TRBV11-2
clone size: .
CDR3 protein: ASSPGGTGHNQPQH

J gene: TRBJ2-6
CDR3 length: 13
V gene: TRBV7-2
clone size: many
CDR3 protein: ARGTRSSGANVLT

J gene: TRBJ2-7
CDR3 length: 10
V gene: TRBV20-1
clone size: few
CDR3 protein: SAETGSLEQY

J gene: TRBJ1-1
CDR3 length: 13
V gene: TRBV6-5
clone size: once
CDR3 protein: ASSNLRRSDTEAF

J gene: TRBJ2-7
CDR3 length: 13
V gene: TRBV29-1
clone size: .
CDR3 protein: SVRGVRGAKHEPY

J gene: TRBJ2-7
CDR3 length: 13
V gene: TRBV11-1
clone size: few
CDR3 protein: ASSLEGTDYYEQY

J gene: TRBJ1-3
CDR3 length: 11
V gene: TRBV7-6
clone size: .
CDR3 protein: ASSLADIVAIY

J gene: TRBJ1-1
CDR3 length: 13
V gene: TRBV7-3
clone size: .
CDR3 protein: ARSLYSLMTTEDF

J gene: TRBJ2-6
CDR3 length: 17
V gene: TRBV7-9
clone size: .
CDR3 protein: ASSSLIGQGVPGANVLT

J gene: TRBJ2-5
CDR3 length: 15
V gene: TRBV7-2
clone size: many
CDR3 protein: ASSLAGLAGGSETQY

J gene: TRBJ2-1
CDR3 length: 14
V gene: TRBV6-1
clone size: .
CDR3 protein: ASSYRPSATYNEQF

J gene: TRBJ1-1
CDR3 length: 9
V gene: TRBV28
clone size: many
CDR3 protein: ASSQNTEAF

J gene: TRBJ2-3
CDR3 length: 14
V gene: TRBV7-2
clone size: .
CDR3 protein: ASSPPGGGGSDTQY

J gene: TRBJ1-3
CDR3 length: 14
V gene: TRBV19
clone size: few
CDR3 protein: ASSPTGGRIGNTIY

J gene: TRBJ1-2
CDR3 length: 13
V gene: TRBV28
clone size: many
CDR3 protein: ASSLARRGNYGYT

J gene: TRBJ1-5
CDR3 length: 13
V gene: TRBV7-2
clone size: many
CDR3 protein: ASSLMGQVGQPQH

J gene: TRBJ1-2
CDR3 length: 12
V gene: TRBV6-5
clone size: .
CDR3 protein: ASSYSLAVYGYT

J gene: TRBJ1-5
CDR3 length: 12
V gene: TRBV28
clone size: many
CDR3 protein: ASSGAADYQPQH

J gene: TRBJ2-3
CDR3 length: 11
V gene: TRBV11-2
clone size: .
CDR3 protein: ASSWGLTDTQY

J gene: TRBJ2-1
CDR3 length: 13
V gene: TRBV6-2/TRBV6-3
clone size: .
CDR3 protein: ASSYLGGVRNEQF

J gene: TRBJ1-1
CDR3 length: 15
V gene: TRBV28
clone size: .
CDR3 protein: ASSLSGRIFMNTEAF

J gene: TRBJ2-1
CDR3 length: 13
V gene: TRBV2
clone size: once
CDR3 protein: ASSGGTSPNNEQF

J gene: TRBJ2-5
CDR3 length: 13
V gene: TRBV7-2
clone size: .
CDR3 protein: ASSLGSGDEETQY

J gene: TRBJ2-2
CDR3 length: 12
V gene: TRBV29-1
clone size: few
CDR3 protein: SVFVGQNTGELF

J gene: TRBJ2-3
CDR3 length: 8
V gene: TRBV20-1
clone size: .
CDR3 protein: SAAGDTQY

J gene: TRBJ2-2
CDR3 length: 12
V gene: TRBV25-1
clone size: few
CDR3 protein: ASSEYRGTGELF

J gene: TRBJ2-1
CDR3 length: 15
V gene: TRBV7-2
clone size: .
CDR3 protein: ASHPSRRSGFNNDQF

J gene: TRBJ1-1
CDR3 length: 12
V gene: TRBV6-5
clone size: many
CDR3 protein: ASSYSSLNTEAF

J gene: TRBJ2-3
CDR3 length: 9
V gene: TRBV11-2
clone size: .
CDR3 protein: ASSSSYTQY

J gene: TRBJ1-1
CDR3 length: 12
V gene: TRBV6-1
clone size: .
CDR3 protein: ASSEGGGYTEAY

J gene: TRBJ2-1
CDR3 length: 14
V gene: TRBV3-1
clone size: .
CDR3 protein: ASTRSSGVSYNEQF

J gene: TRBJ2-1
CDR3 length: 13
V gene: TRBV7-8
clone size: .
CDR3 protein: ASSNAAARRNEQF

J gene: TRBJ1-2
CDR3 length: 13
V gene: TRBV7-8
clone size: few
CDR3 protein: ASSLEEVLGYGYT

J gene: TRBJ2-2
CDR3 length: 16
V gene: TRBV6-1
clone size: few
CDR3 protein: ASSILGTSGGWAGELF

J gene: TRBJ1-6
CDR3 length: 11
V gene: TRBV5-4
clone size: few
CDR3 protein: ATIGGAGSPLH

J gene: TRBJ2-1
CDR3 length: 17
V gene: TRBV20-1
clone size: .
CDR3 protein: SARERISGRISSYNEQF

J gene: TRBJ2-7
CDR3 length: 13
V gene: TRBV7-2
clone size: .
CDR3 protein: ASRLAGGPPYGQY

J gene: TRBJ2-7
CDR3 length: 13
V gene: TRBV28
clone size: few
CDR3 protein: ASQTFSELTDEQY

J gene: TRBJ1-2
CDR3 length: 14
V gene: TRBV7-8
clone size: few
CDR3 protein: ASSLGSNLTFYGYT

J gene: TRBJ2-1
CDR3 length: 12
V gene: TRBV19
clone size: .
CDR3 protein: ASSIPGSYNEQF

J gene: TRBJ1-2
CDR3 length: 12
V gene: TRBV5-1
clone size: .
CDR3 protein: ASSLAGDNDGYT

J gene: TRBJ2-1
CDR3 length: 11
V gene: TRBV7-8
clone size: many
CDR3 protein: ASSLNNYNEQF

J gene: TRBJ1-2
CDR3 length: 9
V gene: TRBV29-1
clone size: .
CDR3 protein: SVNDRYGYT

J gene: TRBJ2-2
CDR3 length: 13
V gene: TRBV27
clone size: .
CDR3 protein: ASTLTSGGIGELF

J gene: TRBJ2-1
CDR3 length: 10
V gene: TRBV7-9
clone size: few
CDR3 protein: ASSLMTEQTL

J gene: TRBJ2-1
CDR3 length: 18
V gene: TRBV4-1
clone size: once
CDR3 protein: ASRGGQGSGKVGSYNEQF

J gene: TRBJ2-5
CDR3 length: 12
V gene: TRBV6-5
clone size: .
CDR3 protein: ASNRGFSEETQY

J gene: TRBJ2-4
CDR3 length: 16
V gene: TRBV28
clone size: few
CDR3 protein: ASGSGTSGTGAKNIQY

J gene: TRBJ1-3
CDR3 length: 14
V gene: TRBV24-1
clone size: few
CDR3 protein: ATSDQQGRSGNTIY

J gene: TRBJ1-5
CDR3 length: 10
V gene: TRBV20-1
clone size: .
CDR3 protein: SAQKRNQPKH

J gene: TRBJ2-5
CDR3 length: 13
V gene: TRBV7-2
clone size: .
CDR3 protein: ASSLLGQGLETQY

J gene: TRBJ2-7
CDR3 length: 14
V gene: TRBV27
clone size: .
CDR3 protein: ASSHQGLAGSYEQY

J gene: TRBJ1-1
CDR3 length: 12
V gene: TRBV5-1
clone size: .
CDR3 protein: ASSLQRQNTEAF